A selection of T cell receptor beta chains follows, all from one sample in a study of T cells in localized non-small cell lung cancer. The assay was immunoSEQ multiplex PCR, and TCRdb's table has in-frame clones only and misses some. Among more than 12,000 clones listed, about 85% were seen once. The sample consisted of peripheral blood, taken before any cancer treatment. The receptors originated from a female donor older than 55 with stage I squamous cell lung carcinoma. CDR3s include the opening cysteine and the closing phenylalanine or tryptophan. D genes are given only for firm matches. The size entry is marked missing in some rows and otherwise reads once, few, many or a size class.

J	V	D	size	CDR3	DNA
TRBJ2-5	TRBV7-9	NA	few	CASSLTVETQYF	TGTGCCAGCAGCTTAACCGTGGAGACCCAGTACTTC
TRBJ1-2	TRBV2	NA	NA	CASSEDEVPQLYGYTF	TGTGCCAGCAGTGAGGATGAGGTCCCTCAGCTCTATGGCTACACCTTC
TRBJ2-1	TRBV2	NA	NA	CASRSDTYNEQFF	TGTGCCAGCAGATCTGATACCTACAATGAGCAGTTCTTC
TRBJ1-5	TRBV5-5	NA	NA	CASSLGEGIGPQHF	TGTGCCAGCAGCTTGGGGGAGGGGATAGGGCCCCAGCATTTT
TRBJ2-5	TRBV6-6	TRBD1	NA	CASSPRDRQETQYF	TGTGCCAGCAGTCCCCGGGACAGACAAGAGACCCAGTACTTC
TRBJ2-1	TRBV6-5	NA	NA	CASSYSRGFGNEQFF	TGTGCCAGCAGTTACTCAAGGGGATTCGGCAATGAGCAGTTCTTC
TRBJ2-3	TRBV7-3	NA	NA	CASSLNFRGDTRYF	TGTGCCAGCAGCCTTAATTTCAGGGGAGATACGCGGTATTTT
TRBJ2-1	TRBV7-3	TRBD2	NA	CASSLAGTSRYNEQFF	TGTGCCAGCAGCTTAGCCGGGACTAGCCGATACAATGAGCAGTTCTTC
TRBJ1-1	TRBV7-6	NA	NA	CASSTRGGRFESTEAFF	TGTGCCAGCAGCACAAGGGGGGGCCGGTTCGAGTCCACTGAAGCTTTCTTT
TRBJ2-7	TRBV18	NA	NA	CASSPTGAEGSYEQYF	TGTGCCAGCTCACCAACAGGTGCGGAGGGGTCCTACGAGCAGTACTTC
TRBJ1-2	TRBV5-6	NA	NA	CASRGGPPGYTF	TGTGCCAGCAGAGGGGGTCCACCTGGCTACACCTTC
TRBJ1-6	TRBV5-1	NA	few	CASSLSTGRSSPLHF	TGCGCCAGCAGCTTGAGTACAGGGAGATCTTCACCCCTCCACTTT
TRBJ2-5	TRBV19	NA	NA	CASSKNGKETQYF	TGTGCCAGTAGTAAAAACGGTAAAGAGACCCAGTACTTC
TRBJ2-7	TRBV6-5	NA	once	CASSYSPSHEQYF	TGTGCCAGCAGTTACAGCCCAAGCCACGAGCAGTACTTC
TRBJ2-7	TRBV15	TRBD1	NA	CATSRGQGATYEQYF	TGTGCCACCAGCAGAGGACAGGGGGCAACGTACGAGCAGTACTTC
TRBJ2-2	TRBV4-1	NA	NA	CASSARDTKPTGELFF	TGCGCCAGCAGCGCCCGGGACACAAAACCCACCGGGGAGCTGTTTTTT
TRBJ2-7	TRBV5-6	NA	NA	CASSLGLEQYF	TGTGCCAGCAGCTTGGGACTCGAGCAGTACTTC
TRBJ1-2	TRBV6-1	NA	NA	CASSVVFGTGYTF	TGTGCCAGCAGTGTCGTATTTGGGACTGGCTACACCTTC
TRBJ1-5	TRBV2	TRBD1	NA	CATGQDRNQPQHF	TGTGCCACCGGACAGGATCGCAATCAGCCCCAGCATTTT
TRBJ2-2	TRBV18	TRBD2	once	CASSPTGTRNTGELFF	TGTGCCAGCTCACCGACCGGGACTAGAAACACCGGGGAGCTGTTTTTT